In its sample, the clone carrying this T cell receptor beta chain was seen once. The length of the CDR3 is 14 residues. Germline V gives CDR1 LGHNA, CDR2 YNFKEQ. J was trimmed by 7 bases and V by 3 bases; bases with no gene match: 3. The sample originates from a study of blood T cell repertoires in COVID-19. As for the study in general: Both acute and convalescent COVID-19 samples were obtained from the United States, Italy and Spain. Sample material is recorded as cDNA or gDNA derived from T cells, B-cell-depleted T cells, or PBMCs.

In the original workflow: Counts of nucleated cells, estimated from reference gene primer amplification, were obtained. Generated by immunoSEQ multiplex PCR, the TCRdb table keeps only in-frame clones and is missing some. The V and J calls and clone size come from that table; D and trimming were worked out from the DNA. The sample has approximately 140,000 clones; approximately 81% are singletons. This sequence joins TRBV4-2 and TRBJ1-4; 9 bases align to TRBD1. Sequenced material: peripheral blood. This sequence was found in a man aged 55 to 69 with acute or convalescent COVID-19. Here the CDR3 reads CASSQDRGGEKLFF. DNA for the CDR3: TGTGCCAGCAGCCAGGACAGGGGTGGTGAAAAACTGTTTTTT.